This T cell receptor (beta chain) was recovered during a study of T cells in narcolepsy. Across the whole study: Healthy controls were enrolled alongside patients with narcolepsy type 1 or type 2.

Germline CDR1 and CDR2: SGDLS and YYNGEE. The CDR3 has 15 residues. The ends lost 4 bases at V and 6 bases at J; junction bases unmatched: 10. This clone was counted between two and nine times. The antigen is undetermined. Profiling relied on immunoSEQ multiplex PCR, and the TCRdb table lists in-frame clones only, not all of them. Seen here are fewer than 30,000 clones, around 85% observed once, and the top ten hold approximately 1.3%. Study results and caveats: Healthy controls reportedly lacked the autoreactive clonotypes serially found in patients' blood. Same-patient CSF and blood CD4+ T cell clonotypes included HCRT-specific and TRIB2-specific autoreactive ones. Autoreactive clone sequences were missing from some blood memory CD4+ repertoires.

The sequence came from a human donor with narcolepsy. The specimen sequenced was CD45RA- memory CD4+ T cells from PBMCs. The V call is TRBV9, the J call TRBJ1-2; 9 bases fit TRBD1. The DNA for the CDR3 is TGTGCCAGCAGCTCAACAGGGGGCGGGGGGAATGGCTACACCTTC. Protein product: CASSSTGGGGNGYTF.